The clone carrying this TCR beta chain has a handful of counts. Primed by a sample-barcoded 5' primer and a J-beta primer mix, a second PCR proceeded for roughly 7 to 11 cycles. MiXCR, applied by TCRdb to the 5' RACE reads, yields one record per CDR3 protein. Among some 1,500,000 distinct CDR3 sequences listed, approximately 43% were seen once. This sample is part of a study of blood T cells in healthy people across ages. The CDR3 length is 14 residues. CDR1 is MDHEN, CDR2 SYDVKM, per germline. V lost 10 bases and J lost 0, with 13 bases in between. The sequencing sample was made of blood. V gene TRBV28 combines with J gene TRBJ2-1; the D gene is possibly TRBD2 (5 bases). The receptor was isolated from a woman between 18 and 29 years old in good health. This chain's CDR3 is CAIKSGSSYNEQFF. The CDR3 DNA reads TGTGCCATCAAGAGTGGGAGCTCCTACAATGAGCAGTTCTTC. Full variable domain (remainder filled in from reference TRBV28 and TRBJ2-1): DVKVTQSSRYLVKRTGEKVFLECVQDMDHENMFWYRQDPGLGLRLIYFSYDVKMKEKGDIPEGYSVSREKKERFSLILESASTNQTSMYLCAIKSGSSYNEQFFGPGTRLTVL.